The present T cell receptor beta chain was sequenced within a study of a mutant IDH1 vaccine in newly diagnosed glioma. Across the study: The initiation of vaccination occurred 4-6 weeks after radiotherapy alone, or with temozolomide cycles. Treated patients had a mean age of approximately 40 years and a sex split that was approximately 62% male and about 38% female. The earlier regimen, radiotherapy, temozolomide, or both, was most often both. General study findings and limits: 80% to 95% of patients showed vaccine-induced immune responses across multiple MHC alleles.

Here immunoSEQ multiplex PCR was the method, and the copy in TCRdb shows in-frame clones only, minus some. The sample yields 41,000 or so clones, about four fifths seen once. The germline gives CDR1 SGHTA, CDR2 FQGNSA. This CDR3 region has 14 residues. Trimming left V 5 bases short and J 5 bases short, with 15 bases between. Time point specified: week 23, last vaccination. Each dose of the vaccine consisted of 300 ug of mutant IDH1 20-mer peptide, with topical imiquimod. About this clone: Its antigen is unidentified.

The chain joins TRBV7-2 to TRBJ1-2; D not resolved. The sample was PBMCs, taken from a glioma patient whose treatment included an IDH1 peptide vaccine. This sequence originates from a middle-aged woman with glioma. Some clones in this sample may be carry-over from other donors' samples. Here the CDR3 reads CASSHVEARYGYTF. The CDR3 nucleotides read TGTGCCAGCAGCCATGTGGAGGCTCGGTATGGCTACACCTTC.